Below are 16 T cell receptor beta chains sequenced from a single sample in a study of a mutant IDH1 vaccine in newly diagnosed glioma. Their target antigens are unknown. Sequenced by immunoSEQ multiplex PCR; TCRdb stores in-frame clones only, minus some. This table has about 30,000 clones, roughly 78% appearing once. The sample's time point: week 11, during vaccination. The content of each vaccine dose was 300 ug of mutant IDH1 20-mer peptide, and topical imiquimod accompanied it. The source material was PBMCs, sampled from a glioma patient whose treatment included an IDH1 peptide vaccine. These receptor sequences come from a man aged 25-45 years with glioma.

The V and J genes are TRBV30 and TRBJ2-1; D possibly matches TRBD1 or TRBD2 (5 bases each). Germline loops: CDR1 GTSNPN, CDR2 SVGIG (reference sequence). This CDR3 contains 12 residues. Deletions cut 8 bases from V and 6 bases from J, with 14 bases between. The CDR3: CAGLSGRNEQFF. The DNA for the CDR3 is TGTGCCGGACTGTCAGGGCGCAATGAGCAGTTCTTC.

The count of this clone is one. The V call is TRBV6-1, the J call TRBJ2-1, with TRBD2 identical over 7 bases. In germline, CDR1 is MNHNS, CDR2 SASEGT. The trim removed 4 bases at V and 7 bases at J, leaving 10 bases unmatched. There are 15 residues in the CDR3. CDR3 sequence: CASSVPRTSLNEQFF. The CDR3 DNA follows: TGTGCCAGCAGTGTTCCCCGGACTAGTTTGAATGAGCAGTTCTTC.

This chain uses TRBV2 with TRBJ2-7; no clear D gene. Per germline, CDR1 SNHLY and CDR2 FYNNEI. The V end lost 8 bases, the J end lost 0 bases, and 5 bases lay between the germline ends. The CDR3 runs 11 residues. The CDR3 loop reads CASRSSYEQYF. CDR3 nucleotides: TGTGCCAGCCGGAGCTCCTACGAGCAGTACTTC.

The table lists this clone with a count of one. This rearrangement joins TRBV5-5 to TRBJ1-4; D remains ambiguous. Trimming removed 0 bases from V and 2 bases from J, with 8 bases in between. This CDR3 is 15 amino acids long. Looked up from germline, CDR1 is SGHKS and CDR2 is YYEKEE (reference sequence). Here the CDR3 DNA reads TGTGCCAGCAGCTTGGACGGATTGACTAATGAAAAACTGTTTTTT. Protein product: CASSLDGLTNEKLFF.

The chain recombines TRBV7-9 with TRBJ2-7; 8 bases line up with TRBD2. The length of the CDR3 is 14 residues. CDR1 is SEHNR, CDR2 FQNEAQ, per germline (reference sequence). J was trimmed by 3 bases and V by 1 base; bases with no gene match: 2. CDR3 DNA: TGTGCCAGCAGCTTAGGCGGGAGGAACTACGAGCAGTACTTC. This codes for CASSLGGRNYEQYF. The whole variable domain, filled in from reference TRBV7-9 and TRBJ2-7, reads DTGVSQNPRHKITKRGQNVTFRCDPISEHNRLYWYRQTLGQGPEFLTYFQNEAQLEKSRLLSDRFSAERPKGSFSTLEIQRTEQGDSAMYLCASSLGGRNYEQYFGPGTRLTVT.

The CDR3 DNA sequence: TGTGCCAGCAGTGAGGGGCAGGGCTTCTACAATGAGCAGTTCTTC. Protein: CASSEGQGFYNEQFF. This chain uses TRBV6-1 with TRBJ2-1; TRBD1 is a possible D gene (5 bases). The CDR3 covers 15 residues. The germline V gene encodes CDR1 MNHNS and CDR2 SASEGT. With 3 bases removed from V and 3 bases from J, the gap between germline ends came to 12 bases.

This clone was seen a single time. The chain has TRBV2 and TRBJ2-5, with 7 bases aligning to TRBD1. The V segment lost 3 bases and the J segment 3 bases; nucleotides outside the gene matches: 10. Germline loops: CDR1 SNHLY, CDR2 FYNNEI. The CDR3 extends over 16 amino acids. CDR3 in amino acids: CASSDSPGQQKETQYF. CDR3 sequence (DNA): TGTGCCAGCAGTGACTCACCGGGACAGCAAAAAGAGACCCAGTACTTC. Complete variable domain (other parts from reference TRBV2 and TRBJ2-5): EPEVTQTPSHQVTQMGQEVILRCVPISNHLYFYWYRQILGQKVEFLVSFYNNEISEKSEIFDDQFSVERPDGSNFTLKIRSTKLEDSAMYFCASSDSPGQQKETQYFGPGTRLLVL.

This clone has a handful of counts. J is TRBJ2-5 and V is TRBV5-1; 9 bases map to TRBD2. CDR1 and CDR2 (germline): SGHRS, YFSETQ. After removal of 1 base from V and 2 bases from J, the junction contained 6 bases not matched to a gene. The CDR3 has 16 amino acids. CDR3 residues: CASSLRPAGGQETQYF. In DNA form, the CDR3 reads TGCGCCAGCAGCTTGAGGCCAGCGGGAGGTCAAGAGACCCAGTACTTC. The full variable domain, completed using reference TRBV5-1 and TRBJ2-5, is KAGVTQTPRYLIKTRGQQVTLSCSPISGHRSVSWYQQTPGQGLQFLFEYFSETQRNKGNFPGRFSGRQFSNSRSEMNVSTLELGDSALYLCASSLRPAGGQETQYFGPGTRLLVL.

This sequence joins TRBV28 and TRBJ1-2, with D unclear. Looked up from germline, CDR1 is MDHEN and CDR2 is SYDVKM. The CDR3 runs 15 residues. Between the trimmed V and J ends, which lost 2 bases and 8 bases, there was a span of 18 bases. The CDR3 coding sequence is TGTGCCAGCAGTTTACGACCGCGGGGAGTAGGGGGCTACACCTTC. This codes for CASSLRPRGVGGYTF.

This clone has a handful of counts. DNA for the CDR3: TGTGCCAGCTCGCTTAAAATTGCGGGACAGGGGGCAAGCTCACCCCTCCACTTT. Its protein is CASSLKIAGQGASSPLHF. V and J are TRBV18 and TRBJ1-6; 12 positions match TRBD1. Trimming at V came to 6 bases and at J to 10 bases, leaving 16 bases not matched to a gene. CDR3 length: 18 amino acids. Germline V gene data show CDR1 as KGHSH and CDR2 as LQKENI.

The V call is TRBV30, the J call TRBJ2-7, with D perhaps matching TRBD2 (5 bases). Germline V gene data show CDR1 as GTSNPN and CDR2 as SVGIG (reference sequence). This CDR3 has 13 residues. Between the trimmed V and J ends, which lost 2 bases and 1 base, there was a span of 9 bases. The chain's CDR3 is CAWSMTNSYEQYF. The DNA for the CDR3 is TGTGCCTGGAGTATGACTAATTCCTACGAGCAGTACTTC.

The genes are TRBV20-1 and TRBJ1-1; the match to TRBD1 covers 8 bases. The CDR3 spans 11 residues. Germline CDR1 DFQATT, CDR2 SNEGSKA (reference sequence). V lost 4 bases, J lost 6 bases, and 1 base stayed unmatched. The CDR3, as DNA: TGCAGTGCTAAACAGGGGGCTGAAGCTTTCTTT. Translating it yields CSAKQGAEAFF.

This clone was counted only a few times. This rearrangement joins TRBV7-7 to TRBJ2-2, with a possible D match to TRBD2 (5 bases). CDR3 length: 16 amino acids. Trimming removed 3 bases at V and 1 base at J, with 12 bases between. Germline CDR1 and CDR2: SSHAT and FNYEAQ (reference sequence). This CDR3 reads CASSLAGGKNTGELFF. The DNA of the CDR3 is TGTGCCAGCAGCTTGGCGGGCGGCAAGAACACCGGGGAGCTGTTTTTT.

V usage is TRBV5-1 and J usage is TRBJ1-5; 7 bases agree with TRBD1. This CDR3 is 16 amino acids long. Germline assignment: CDR1 SGHRS and CDR2 YFSETQ. Trimming removed 0 bases from V and 5 bases from J; junction bases left unmatched: 8. The CDR3 DNA reads as TGCGCCAGCAGCTTGGATGGGCAGGGGGGAGATCAGCCCCAGCATTTT. This gives the protein CASSLDGQGGDQPQHF.

V is TRBV29-1 and J is TRBJ2-7, with D possibly being TRBD2 (5 bases). CDR1 SQVTM and CDR2 ANQGSEA come from the germline V gene. The CDR3 consists of 15 residues. The germline V and J ends were trimmed by 3 bases and 2 bases, with 17 bases remaining between them. This chain's CDR3 is CSVEAQRGIPYEQYF. DNA for the CDR3: TGCAGCGTTGAGGCTCAGCGAGGGATACCCTACGAGCAGTACTTC.

This clone was seen only a few times. The chain combines TRBV27 with TRBJ1-5; D is undetermined. CDR3 length: 16 residues. Germline CDR1 and CDR2: MNHEY and SMNVEV (reference sequence). The V end lost 2 bases, the J end lost 6 bases, and 17 bases lay between the germline ends. The CDR3 reads CASSLSNGEPPQPQHF. DNA for the CDR3: TGTGCCAGCAGTTTAAGTAACGGGGAACCCCCTCAGCCCCAGCATTTT.